Shown below are 5 T cell receptor beta chains from a single sample sequenced in a study of blood T cell repertoires in COVID-19 (dated by TCRdb to the early 2020s). Library method: the immunoSEQ multiplex PCR assay. This immuneACCESS table, as held by TCRdb, lists in-frame sequences with V and J called but not all clones. Of the missing ones, under half trace to an unresolved V gene in checked studies; the others have no known cause. The table for this sample lists 170,000 or so clones; 75% to 90% of them were counted only once. Jointly, the top ten make up roughly 7.2% of the sample. Sequenced sample: peripheral blood. The receptors shown here come from a woman in her thirties or forties with COVID-19, enrolled during active disease.

The rearrangement links TRBV7-9 to TRBJ1-1, with a weak D call TRBD1 (6 bases). V gave up 11 bases and J gave up 6 bases, with 19 bases separating them. This CDR3 contains 13 residues. Germline V lookup: CDR1 SEHNR, CDR2 FQNEAQ (reference sequence). The CDR3 is CAGRTETNAEAFF. CDR3 in DNA: TGTGCCGGACGGACAGAAACTAACGCTGAAGCTTTCTTT.

The rearrangement links TRBV18 to TRBJ2-5; TRBD1 aligns across 8 bases. This CDR3 is built from 18 residues. Per germline, CDR1 KGHSH and CDR2 LQKENI. V was pared by 3 bases and J by 5 bases, with 17 bases of the junction left unmatched. The DNA for the CDR3 is TGTGCCAGCTCACCTTCTTACTCAGGGGGCGGCATGTGGGAGACCCAGTACTTC. Translating gives CASSPSYSGGGMWETQYF.

The chain is built from TRBV6-5 and TRBJ2-7; 8 bases are shared with TRBD1. CDR1 is MNHEY and CDR2 is SVGAGI in the germline V gene. This CDR3 has 16 amino acids. V was clipped by 3 bases and J by 3 bases; unmatched bases: 10. CDR3 in DNA: TGTGCCAGCAGTTATAGGGACAGGATTCCCCTCTACGAGCAGTACTTC. This encodes CASSYRDRIPLYEQYF.

The chain uses TRBV6-5 and TRBJ1-1; D is unclear. Trimming removed 6 bases at V and 4 bases at J, with 12 bases between. Looked up from germline, CDR1 is MNHEY and CDR2 is SVGAGI. The CDR3 is 13 amino acids. The CDR3 sequence: CASSPQVGTEAFF. Here the CDR3 DNA reads TGTGCCAGCAGCCCCCAGGTGGGCACTGAAGCTTTCTTT.

The rearrangement links TRBV24-1 to TRBJ2-7; D is perhaps TRBD2 (6 bases). The CDR3 is 13 amino acids. Germline V CDR1 and CDR2: KGHDR, SFDVKD. Trimming took 9 bases from V and 1 from J, leaving 12 bases between them. The CDR3, as DNA: TGTGCCACCGCCTCCAGCGGGTCCTACGAGCAGTACTTC. Translating gives CATASSGSYEQYF.